These 9 T cell receptor beta chains originate from one sample sequenced in a study of blood T cell repertoires in COVID-19. Generated by immunoSEQ multiplex PCR, the TCRdb table keeps only in-frame clones and is missing some. The profile shows 94,000 or so clones, just over 85% of them singletons. The source material was peripheral blood. The origin of the receptors is a woman in her sixties or seventies with acute or convalescent COVID-19.

Only one count was recorded for this clone. CDR3 bases: TGTGCCAGCAGCGTACTTCGACAGGGGGCCGACGAGCAGTACTTC. Its translation is CASSVLRQGADEQYF. The V gene is TRBV9, the J gene TRBJ2-7; 10 nucleotides line up with TRBD1. CDR3 length: 15 residues. V gave up 1 base and J gave up 5 bases; unmatched junction bases: 6. Germline loops: CDR1 SGDLS, CDR2 YYNGEE.

The chain couples TRBV28 to TRBJ2-5, with 9 positions matching TRBD2. J gave up 5 bases and V 5 bases, and 9 bases lay outside the gene matches. This CDR3 has 15 amino acids. CDR1 is MDHEN, CDR2 SYDVKM, per germline. The CDR3 sequence: CASSGSGSTGETQYF. The CDR3 nucleotides read TGTGCCAGCAGTGGTAGCGGGAGTACAGGGGAGACCCAGTACTTC. Based on the CDR3 plus reference TRBV28 and TRBJ2-5, the full variable domain is DVKVTQSSRYLVKRTGEKVFLECVQDMDHENMFWYRQDPGLGLRLIYFSYDVKMKEKGDIPEGYSVSREKKERFSLILESASTNQTSMYLCASSGSGSTGETQYFGPGTRLLVL.

CDR3: CATLERADYGYTF. DNA of the CDR3: TGTGCCACCCTAGAGCGGGCGGACTATGGCTACACCTTC. The chain recombines TRBV28 with TRBJ1-2; D is ambiguous. The length of the CDR3 is 13 residues. The ends were cut back, 10 bases at V and 3 bases at J, with 15 bases in the middle. Germline assignment: CDR1 MDHEN and CDR2 SYDVKM.

The rearrangement uses TRBV19 and TRBJ1-2, with unresolved D. This CDR3 comprises 15 residues. From germline, CDR1 is LNHDA and CDR2 SQIVND (reference sequence). The germline V and J ends were trimmed by 10 bases and 4 bases, with 22 bases remaining between them. CDR3 nucleotide sequence: TGTGCCACCCGAGCGGCACCCACATCGGGCTATGGCTACACCTTC. It codes for CATRAAPTSGYGYTF.

The J gene is TRBJ2-7, the V gene TRBV7-2; D unresolved. The V end lost 7 bases, the J end lost 3 bases, and 13 bases lay between the germline ends. The CDR3 is 13 amino acids. CDR1 and CDR2 (germline): SGHTA, FQGNSA. In DNA form, the CDR3 reads TGTGCCAGCACCCCCACGTCCTACTACGAGCAGTACTTC. Residues: CASTPTSYYEQYF.

V usage is TRBV30 and J usage is TRBJ2-5, with 10 bases that match TRBD1. V shed 3 bases and J 1 base; nucleotides not matched to a gene: 2. Germline CDR1 GTSNPN, CDR2 SVGIG (reference sequence). The CDR3 covers 14 residues. As DNA, the CDR3 is TGTGCCTGGAGCGGGGACAGGGGCCAAGAGACCCAGTACTTC. This sequence encodes CAWSGDRGQETQYF.

The V and J genes are TRBV6-5 and TRBJ1-5; D not certain. Looked up from germline, CDR1 is MNHEY and CDR2 is SVGAGI. The V end was cut by 2 bases, the J end by 1 base, with 6 bases between. CDR3 length: 14 residues. The DNA for the CDR3 is TGTGCCAGCAGTTACGGCCAGAGCAATCAGCCCCAGCATTTT. Its translation is CASSYGQSNQPQHF.

CDR3 bases: TGTGCCTGGAGTGTACCCCAAAGACAGGGTGCTTACGAGCAGTACTTC. It encodes CAWSVPQRQGAYEQYF. V gene TRBV30 combines with J gene TRBJ2-7, with 7 bases aligning to TRBD1. Germline CDR1 is GTSNPN and CDR2 is SVGIG (reference sequence). The trim removed 0 bases at V and 4 bases at J, leaving 12 bases unmatched. The CDR3 spans 16 residues.

The chain combines TRBV30 with TRBJ1-6; 8 bases match TRBD1. The germline V gene has CDR1 GTSNPN and CDR2 SVGIG (reference sequence). V was pared by 3 bases and J by 0 bases, with 10 bases of the junction left unmatched. The CDR3 covers 18 residues. The CDR3 DNA reads as TGTGCCTGGAGCGGGAGACAGGGGCAAAGCTCCTATAATTCACCCCTCCACTTT. Residues: CAWSGRQGQSSYNSPLHF.